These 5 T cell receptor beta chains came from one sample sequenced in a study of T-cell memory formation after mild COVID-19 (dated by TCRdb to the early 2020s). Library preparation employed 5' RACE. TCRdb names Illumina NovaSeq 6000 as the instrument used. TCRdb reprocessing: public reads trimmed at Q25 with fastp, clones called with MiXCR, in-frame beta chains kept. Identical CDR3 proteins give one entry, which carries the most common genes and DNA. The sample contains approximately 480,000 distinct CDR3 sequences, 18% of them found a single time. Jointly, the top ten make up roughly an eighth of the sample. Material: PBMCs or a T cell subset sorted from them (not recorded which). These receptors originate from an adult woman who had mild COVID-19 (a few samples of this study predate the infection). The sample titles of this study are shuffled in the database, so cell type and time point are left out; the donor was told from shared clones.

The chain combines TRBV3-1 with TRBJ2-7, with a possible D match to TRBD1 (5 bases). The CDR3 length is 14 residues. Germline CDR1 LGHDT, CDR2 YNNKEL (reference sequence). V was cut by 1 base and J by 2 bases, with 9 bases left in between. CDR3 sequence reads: CASSQAGMPYEQYF. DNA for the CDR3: TGTGCCAGCAGCCAAGCAGGGATGCCCTACGAGCAGTACTTC.

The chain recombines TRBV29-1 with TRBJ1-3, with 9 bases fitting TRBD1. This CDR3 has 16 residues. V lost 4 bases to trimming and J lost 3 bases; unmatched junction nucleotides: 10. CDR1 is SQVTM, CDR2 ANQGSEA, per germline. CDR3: CSVAFSTGGSGNTIYF. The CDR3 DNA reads TGCAGCGTTGCCTTCTCGACAGGGGGAAGTGGAAACACCATATATTTT.

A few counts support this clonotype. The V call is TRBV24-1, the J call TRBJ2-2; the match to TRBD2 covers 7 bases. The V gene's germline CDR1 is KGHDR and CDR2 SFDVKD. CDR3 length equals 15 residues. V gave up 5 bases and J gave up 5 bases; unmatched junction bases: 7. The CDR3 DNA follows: TGTGCCACCAGTGTAGCGGGCCCAGTAACCGGGGAGCTGTTTTTT. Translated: CATSVAGPVTGELFF.

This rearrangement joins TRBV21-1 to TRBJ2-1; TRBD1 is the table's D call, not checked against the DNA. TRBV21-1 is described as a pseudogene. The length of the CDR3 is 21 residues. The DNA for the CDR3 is TGTGCCAGCAGCAACCACCCCTGCGGCATATGGCGGGGGAACTCCTACAATGAGCAGTTCTTC. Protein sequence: CASSNHPCGIWRGNSYNEQFF.

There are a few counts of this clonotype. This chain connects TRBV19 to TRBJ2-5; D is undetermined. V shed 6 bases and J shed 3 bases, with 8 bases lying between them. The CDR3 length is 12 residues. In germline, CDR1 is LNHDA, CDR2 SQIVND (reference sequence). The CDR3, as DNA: TGTGCCAGTAGGGGATTGGAAGAGACCCAGTACTTC. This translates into CASRGLEETQYF.